This TCR beta chain was identified during a study of tumor and adjacent non-tumor tissue in lung cancer. Whole-study context: Stage I to III disease affected about nine men and 5 women aged roughly 31 to 76. Samples averaged about 3.8 million productive TCRbeta reads each. Study-level findings and limits: TCR diversity was significantly greater in tumor than normal lung tissue.

The CDR3 contains 12 residues. Germline CDR1 reads SGHAT; CDR2 reads FQDESV (reference sequence). About this clonotype: Its antigen is not identified. At one boundary the junction diverges from the germline segment, which might be a read error.

The template was RNA from unsorted bulk tissue. Distant lung tissue was collected more than 3 cm away from the tumor edge. The library came from three nested PCR rounds adapted from ARM-PCR protocols. TCRdb processed the multiplex PCR reads anew with MiXCR; each CDR3 protein has one entry. The table lists about 80,000 distinct CDR3 sequences, about 82% of them singletons. V and J are TRBV11-1 and TRBJ2-3; D gene ambiguous. The clonotype was recovered from a man in his 60s with non-small cell lung cancer. Sequencing input: distant non-tumor lung tissue. CDR3 region: CVSSLSYGTQYF. In DNA, the CDR3 is TGTGTCAGCAGCTTATCGTACGGTACGCAGTATTTT.